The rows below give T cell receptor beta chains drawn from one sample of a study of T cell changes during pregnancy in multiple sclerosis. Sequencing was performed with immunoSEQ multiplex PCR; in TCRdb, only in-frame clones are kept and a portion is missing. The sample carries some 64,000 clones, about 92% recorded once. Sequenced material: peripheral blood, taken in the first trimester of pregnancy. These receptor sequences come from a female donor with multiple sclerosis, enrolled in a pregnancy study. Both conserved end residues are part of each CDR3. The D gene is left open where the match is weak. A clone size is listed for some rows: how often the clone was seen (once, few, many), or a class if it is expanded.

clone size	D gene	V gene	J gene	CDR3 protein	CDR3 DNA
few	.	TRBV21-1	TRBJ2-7	CASSKFSAYEQYF	TGTGCCAGCAGCAAGTTCTCAGCCTACGAGCAGTACTTC
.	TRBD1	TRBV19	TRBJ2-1	CASSMTGLRSYNEQFF	TGTGCCAGTAGTATGACAGGGTTACGCTCCTACAATGAGCAGTTCTTC
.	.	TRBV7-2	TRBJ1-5	CASSPSRGQPQHF	TGTGCCAGCAGCCCTAGTCGGGGGCAGCCCCAGCATTTT
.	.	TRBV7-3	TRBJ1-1	CASSLSKTGTEAFF	TGTGCCAGCAGCTTGTCGAAAACCGGCACTGAAGCTTTCTTT
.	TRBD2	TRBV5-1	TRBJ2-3	CATSRDAGGPADTQYF	TGCGCCACCAGTCGGGATGCGGGAGGGCCGGCAGATACGCAGTATTTT
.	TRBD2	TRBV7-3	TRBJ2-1	CASSATSGPYNEQFF	TGTGCCAGCAGCGCCACTAGCGGCCCCTACAATGAGCAGTTCTTC
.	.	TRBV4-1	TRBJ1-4	CASSQVLQREKLFF	TGCGCCAGCAGCCAAGTGCTGCAGCGTGAAAAACTGTTTTTT
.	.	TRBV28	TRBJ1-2	CASSSSKGYTF	TGTGCCAGCAGTTCCTCTAAAGGCTACACCTTC
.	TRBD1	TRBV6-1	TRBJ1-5	CASTEQGQPQHF	TGTGCCAGCACCGAACAGGGGCAGCCCCAGCATTTT
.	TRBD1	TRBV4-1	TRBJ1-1	CASSQSGTGGAGSVAFF	TGCGCCAGCAGCCAATCCGGGACAGGGGGCGCGGGGTCGGTAGCTTTCTTT
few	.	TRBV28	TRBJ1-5	CASSPFNQPQHF	TGTGCCAGCAGCCCCTTCAATCAGCCCCAGCATTTT
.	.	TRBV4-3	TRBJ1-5	CASSQDSGKSQPQHF	TGCGCCAGCAGCCAAGACAGCGGGAAGAGTCAGCCCCAGCATTTT
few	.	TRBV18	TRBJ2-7	CASSPIETKVYEQYF	TGTGCCAGCTCACCGATAGAGACTAAGGTCTACGAGCAGTACTTC
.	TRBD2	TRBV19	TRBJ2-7	CASSMALAGAYEQYF	TGTGCCAGTAGTATGGCCCTAGCGGGAGCCTACGAGCAGTACTTC
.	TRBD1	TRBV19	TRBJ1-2	CASSIGGTASYGYTF	TGTGCCAGTAGTATTGGGGGGACAGCCTCCTATGGCTACACCTTC
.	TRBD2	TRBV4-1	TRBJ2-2	CASSLTGTSGGSTGELFF	TGCGCCAGCAGCCTTACCGGGACTAGCGGGGGCAGCACCGGGGAGCTGTTTTTT
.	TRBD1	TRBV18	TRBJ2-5	CASSPQAGQGEDF	TGTGCCAGCTCCCCTCAGGCCGGACAGGGGGAGGACTTC
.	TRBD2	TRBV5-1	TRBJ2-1	CASSLGVGGYNEQFF	TGCGCCAGCAGCTTGGGGGTGGGGGGGTACAATGAGCAGTTCTTC